This entry features one T cell receptor (beta chain) sequence. Its specificity is unknown. This record comes from a study of cytomegalovirus exposure and HLA in healthy donors. Study results and caveats: The classifier reportedly diagnosed cytomegalovirus status with high sensitivity and specificity. The authors listed 164 TCR beta chains as cytomegalovirus-associated. In a later analysis, the majority of CMV-associated beta chains seemingly showed HLA restriction.

Trimming left V 10 bases short and J 0 bases short, with 19 bases between. The CDR3 is 16 residues long. Germline V gives CDR1 MNHNY, CDR2 SVGAGI (reference sequence). The PCR ran on 60 Vbeta and 13 Jbeta primers. Libraries were prepared by immunoSEQ multiplex PCR; TCRdb keeps only in-frame clonotypes and omits some of them. The table includes 50,000 to 70,000 clones, around 84% detected once. The rearrangement links TRBV6-6 to TRBJ1-5, with D maybe TRBD1 (6 bases). The TCR sequence derives from a male donor in good health and CMV-seronegative. Sequenced input: PBMCs. CDR3: CATFDRDTYSNQPQHF. The CDR3 nucleotides are TGTGCCACGTTCGATCGGGACACTTATAGCAATCAGCCCCAGCATTTT.